This T cell receptor (beta chain) was captured in a study of monozygotic twins with inflammatory bowel disease. Study-level points and caveats: Among IBD patients, fewer clonotypes were shared with others than among healthy twins, especially with disease activity.

From its re-call of the 5' RACE reads, TCRdb lists each CDR3 protein once, without DNA. The sample's table shows nearly 450,000 distinct CDR3 sequences. The germline CDR1 and CDR2 sequences are SQVTM and ANQGSEA. This CDR3 comprises 11 residues. Turning to this clonotype: The target antigen is unknown.

Source material: blood. This receptor was identified in a human donor with ulcerative colitis or Crohn's disease, or a healthy co-twin of an affected twin (not recorded which). The V and J genes are TRBV29-1 and TRBJ2-1; TCRdb picks TRBD1, but there is no DNA to check that call. The CDR3 loop is CSVVRVPEQFF.